This paragraph reports one TCR beta chain. This receptor's antigen is unknown. No qualities accompany the bases; no much larger clone lies one base away. Each collaborating institution followed its own protocols to collect whole blood in K2EDTA tubes. For TCRbeta analysis, collaborators shipped samples in one of three forms: frozen whole blood, isolated PBMCs, or DNA extracted from either of those sample types. TCRbeta CDR3 regions were amplified from genomic DNA using the immunoSEQ Assay, a bias-controlled multiplex PCR. Under the source paper's analysis protocol: The number of nucleated cells in each sample was estimated from the amplification of reference gene primers within the assay. To quantify the absolute abundance of each unique TCRbeta CDR3 rearrangement, sequence reads were collapsed and filtered. For each sample, productive Simpson clonality was calculated by taking the square root of Simpson's diversity index across productive rearrangements. What TCRdb holds here is the immuneACCESS table cut down to in-frame rearrangements. Part of the clones is not present; checked against another copy, under half of the missing clones reflect an unresolved V gene, and the others are unexplained. The V and J calls and clone size were taken over from that table, and D and trimming were inferred from the DNA. This sample lists roughly 210,000 clones; approximately 90% were detected once. The ten largest make up more than 1.5% of the sample.

The germline V gene yields KGHDR for CDR1 and SFDVKD for CDR2. Spanning cysteine to phenylalanine, the CDR3 consists of 14 amino acids. The DNA shown is the 42-base CDR3, in frame from base 1. At the junction V is shortened by 4 bases and J by 3 bases, with 10 bases in between. The source of the sample is a study of blood T cell repertoires in COVID-19 (dated by TCRdb to 2018 to 2020). Broadly, across the study: Samples covering the acute and convalescent phases of COVID-19 were provided by collaborators in the United States, Italy and Spain. The prospective study material was composed of cDNA or gDNA derived from T cells, B-cell-depleted T cells, or PBMCs. Deeply sampled blood TCRbeta repertoires from subjects exposed to, actively infected with, or recovered from COVID-19 were included in the dataset. The repertoires were released in a freely available public database intended as a resource for research on the immune response to SARS-CoV-2. The samples were drawn from the first 160 participants of the ongoing ImmuneRACE study and from 1,254 subjects provided by 6 global collaborators. A de-identified subject ID, COVID-19 status, age in years and sex were almost always included in the sample metadata. HLA class I and class II types, where available, came from metadata supplied by the sample provider rather than from assay-based typing.

Overall study outcomes, separate from this receptor: The amount of clinical and demographic metadata varied by source and participant and was provided uncurated.

Sequencing input: peripheral blood. This TCR came from a man between 70 and 80 years old with acute or convalescent COVID-19. The chain employs TRBV24-1 and TRBJ2-3, and the D gene may be TRBD2, 6 bases matching. The CDR3 region has the sequence CATSEGGLTDTQYF. The nucleotide sequence is TGTGCCACCAGTGAGGGGGGTTTGACAGATACGCAGTATTTT.